Below, 15 T cell receptor beta chains from the same sample are listed, as sequenced in a study of blood T cell repertoires in COVID-19. Produced via immunoSEQ multiplex PCR; TCRdb's table is partial and in-frame only. The sample contains some 250,000 clones, 86% of which appear only once. The sample was peripheral blood. Source of these receptors: a man in his thirties or forties who had recovered from COVID-19.

The CDR3 nucleotides are TGTGCCAGCAGTTTTTTAGCGGGGGGGATCAATGAGCAGTTCTTC. This sequence encodes CASSFLAGGINEQFF. The chain links TRBV27 to TRBJ2-1, with 11 bases matching TRBD2. The CDR3 has 15 amino acids. Unmatched junction bases numbered 4, after V lost 3 bases and J lost 6 bases. Germline V gene lookup returns CDR1 MNHEY and CDR2 SMNVEV (reference sequence).

The rearrangement links TRBV11-2 to TRBJ2-7; 10 bases map to TRBD2. The junction had 6 bases not matched to a gene; V was cut back by 2 bases and J by 2 bases. Germline V gene sequence: CDR1 SGHAT, CDR2 FQNNGV. This CDR3 comprises 16 residues. CDR3: CASSLLLLAGAYEQYF. Here the CDR3 DNA reads TGTGCCAGCAGCTTATTGTTGCTAGCGGGGGCCTACGAGCAGTACTTC.

The chain uses TRBV7-9 and TRBJ1-1; D is ambiguous. This CDR3 is built from 15 residues. V was cut by 5 bases and J by 9 bases, with 22 bases left in between. Per the germline V gene, CDR1 is SEHNR and CDR2 is FQNEAQ (reference sequence). CDR3 nucleotide sequence: TGTGCCAGCAGCCGCGCGGAGGTTAGGCTGGAAAAAGCTTTCTTT. Translating gives CASSRAEVRLEKAFF.

The chain links TRBV4-1 to TRBJ1-1, with a possible D match to TRBD1 (5 bases). The CDR3 covers 15 residues. Trimming cost V 4 bases and J 2 bases, with 14 bases left between them. Looked up from germline, CDR1 is MGHRA and CDR2 is YSYEKL. The CDR3 nucleotides are TGCGCCAGCAGCCGGCGGGACGGCCTTAACACTGAAGCTTTCTTT. This gives the protein CASSRRDGLNTEAFF.

This chain joins TRBV5-4 and TRBJ1-2; 10 bases match TRBD1. Germline values: CDR1 SGHNT, CDR2 YYREEE (reference sequence). There are 15 residues in the CDR3. The V and J ends lost 4 bases and 3 bases, in that order; junction bases with no gene match: 6. The CDR3 DNA reads as TGTGCCAGCAGCCTCGACAGGGGGCCTCACTATGGCTACACCTTC. It yields the protein CASSLDRGPHYGYTF.

J is TRBJ1-4 and V is TRBV18; D may be TRBD1 (6 bases). V lost 4 bases and J 10 bases, leaving 19 bases between the germline ends. The V gene's germline CDR1 is KGHSH and CDR2 LQKENI. The CDR3 is made up of 15 amino acids. The chain's CDR3 is CASSLHGQGRAKLFF. The CDR3 DNA reads as TGTGCCAGCTCACTCCACGGTCAGGGGAGGGCAAAACTGTTTTTT.

A remark on this clone: The same CDR3 is also encoded by other DNA sequences in this sample. The V call is TRBV5-1, the J call TRBJ1-3; TRBD1 is a possible D gene (5 bases). The CDR3 totals 12 residues. Germline V lookup: CDR1 SGHRS, CDR2 YFSETQ. With 7 bases removed from V and 0 bases from J, the gap between germline ends came to 5 bases. In DNA form, the CDR3 reads TGCGCCAGCCAGGGCTCTGGAAACACCATATATTTT. Amino acids: CASQGSGNTIYF.

The chain uses TRBV6-4 and TRBJ2-1; TRBD1 agrees at 9 bases. V was pared by 4 bases and J by 6 bases, with 13 bases of the junction left unmatched. This CDR3 comprises 17 residues. The germline V gene has CDR1 MRHNA and CDR2 SNTAGT. The CDR3 protein is CASSVHQNGQGSNEQFF. CDR3 in DNA: TGTGCCAGCAGTGTCCATCAAAACGGACAGGGGAGCAATGAGCAGTTCTTC.

This clone was seen at least ten times. V is TRBV27 and J is TRBJ1-6, with D possibly being TRBD1 (6 bases). Trimming took 8 bases from V and 7 from J, leaving 15 bases between them. CDR1 is MNHEY, CDR2 SMNVEV, per germline (reference sequence). The CDR3 extends over 14 amino acids. The CDR3 nucleotides read TGTGCCAGCCCGCCGGACAGAAGAAATTCACCCCTCCACTTT. Protein: CASPPDRRNSPLHF.

The chain joins TRBV19 to TRBJ1-2; perhaps TRBD1 as D (5 bases). The CDR3 totals 15 residues. Per the germline V gene, CDR1 is LNHDA and CDR2 is SQIVND (reference sequence). Trimming took 7 bases from V and 4 from J, leaving 19 bases between them. The chain's CDR3 is CASTSWEQAGYGYTF. The CDR3 bases are TGTGCCAGTACGTCTTGGGAACAGGCAGGCTATGGCTACACCTTC.

In this sample, this clone turned up once. The chain combines TRBV7-9 with TRBJ1-4; 10 bases are a match to TRBD1. The CDR3 consists of 15 residues. Germline trimming cut 5 bases from V and 3 bases from J; bases unmatched to any gene: 3. Germline V lookup: CDR1 SEHNR, CDR2 FQNEAQ (reference sequence). The CDR3 DNA sequence: TGTGCCAGCAGCAGGACAGGGGGGCCTAATGAAAAACTGTTTTTT. Amino acid sequence: CASSRTGGPNEKLFF.

The chain joins TRBV7-9 to TRBJ1-2; no clear D. CDR1 and CDR2 from the germline V gene are SEHNR and FQNEAQ (reference sequence). This CDR3 region has 16 residues. Trimming took 0 bases from V and 4 from J, leaving 15 bases between them. The DNA of the CDR3 is TGTGCCAGCAGCTTAGCGCAAAAGGGAGCGACCTATGGCTACACCTTC. Amino acids: CASSLAQKGATYGYTF.

The CDR3 here is CASRPPLTGEGTEAFF. The CDR3 DNA is TGTGCCAGCAGACCGCCCTTGACAGGGGAAGGCACTGAAGCTTTCTTT. The chain carries TRBV28 and TRBJ1-1; 8 bases agree with TRBD1. Germline V gives CDR1 MDHEN, CDR2 SYDVKM. This CDR3 region has 16 residues. With 6 bases clipped from V and 4 bases from J, the junction kept 13 bases outside the gene matches.

The V and J genes are TRBV6-5 and TRBJ1-6, with D perhaps matching TRBD1 (5 bases). The germline gives CDR1 MNHEY, CDR2 SVGAGI. The CDR3 totals 12 residues. With 6 bases removed from V and 11 bases from J, the gap between germline ends came to 11 bases. The chain's CDR3 is CASRGGGTPLHF. CDR3 in DNA: TGTGCCAGCAGGGGGGGTGGGACACCCCTCCACTTT.

The chain employs TRBV2 and TRBJ1-2; 11 nucleotides match TRBD1. The V gene end was trimmed by 8 bases and the J gene end by 10 bases; junction bases not matched to a gene: 6. This CDR3 region has 12 residues. Germline V gene sequence: CDR1 SNHLY, CDR2 FYNNEI. CDR3 DNA: TGTGCCAGCCTTGGGACAGGGGGGCCCTACACCTTC. It translates to CASLGTGGPYTF.